A selection of T cell receptor beta chains follows, all from one sample in a study of blood T cell repertoires in COVID-19. Produced via immunoSEQ multiplex PCR; TCRdb's table is partial and in-frame only. The repertoire includes 200,000 to 250,000 clones, about 86% of them detected once, and roughly 2.4% sits in the top ten. The material sequenced was peripheral blood. The receptors originated from a woman in her sixties or seventies with acute or convalescent COVID-19. The CDR3 runs from the conserved cysteine through the conserved F or W. Each record gives: V gene, clone size, D gene, J gene, CDR3 protein, CDR3 DNA. The D gene is left open where the match is weak. A row's size may be missing; if present it is once, few, many or a size class.

V gene: TRBV18; clone size: NA; D gene: TRBD2; J gene: TRBJ2-1; CDR3 protein: CASSPFSGVAGEQFF; CDR3 DNA: TGTGCCAGCTCACCGTTTAGCGGGGTGGCGGGTGAGCAGTTCTTC
V gene: TRBV29-1; clone size: NA; D gene: NA; J gene: TRBJ2-5; CDR3 protein: CSVGETETQYF; CDR3 DNA: TGCAGCGTGGGAGAAACGGAGACCCAGTACTTC
V gene: TRBV7-2; clone size: NA; D gene: TRBD2; J gene: TRBJ2-1; CDR3 protein: CASSNGGSGGPYNEQFF; CDR3 DNA: TGTGCCAGCAGCAACGGGGGTTCGGGGGGACCTTACAATGAGCAGTTCTTC
V gene: TRBV3-1/TRBV3-2; clone size: few; D gene: NA; J gene: TRBJ1-3; CDR3 protein: CASSPGGSSGNTIYF; CDR3 DNA: TGTGCCAGCAGCCCCGGCGGCAGCTCTGGAAACACCATATATTTT
V gene: TRBV19; clone size: NA; D gene: TRBD2; J gene: TRBJ2-1; CDR3 protein: CASSTWGTSGGQYNEQFF; CDR3 DNA: TGTGCCAGTAGTACTTGGGGGACTAGCGGGGGGCAGTACAATGAGCAGTTCTTC
V gene: TRBV9; clone size: few; D gene: TRBD1; J gene: TRBJ2-1; CDR3 protein: CASSARNRGNEQFF; CDR3 DNA: TGTGCCAGCAGCGCAAGGAACAGGGGCAATGAGCAGTTCTTC
V gene: TRBV19; clone size: NA; D gene: NA; J gene: TRBJ1-5; CDR3 protein: CASSKVGDNQPQHF; CDR3 DNA: TGTGCCAGTAGTAAGGTTGGAGACAATCAGCCCCAGCATTTT
V gene: TRBV7-9; clone size: NA; D gene: NA; J gene: TRBJ2-1; CDR3 protein: CASSTPPGAHNEQFF; CDR3 DNA: TGTGCCAGCAGCACCCCCCCAGGCGCACACAATGAGCAGTTCTTC
V gene: TRBV19; clone size: NA; D gene: TRBD1; J gene: TRBJ2-5; CDR3 protein: CASSATGGWETQYF; CDR3 DNA: TGTGCCAGTAGTGCGACAGGGGGCTGGGAGACCCAGTACTTC
V gene: TRBV6-6; clone size: NA; D gene: TRBD1; J gene: TRBJ1-1; CDR3 protein: CASSYFTGQGSEAFF; CDR3 DNA: TGTGCCAGCAGTTACTTTACGGGACAGGGCTCTGAAGCTTTCTTT
V gene: TRBV6-5; clone size: NA; D gene: TRBD1; J gene: TRBJ1-3; CDR3 protein: CASATGAGNTIYF; CDR3 DNA: TGTGCCAGCGCCACAGGGGCTGGAAACACCATATATTTT
V gene: TRBV18; clone size: NA; D gene: TRBD1; J gene: TRBJ2-7; CDR3 protein: CASSGDRAEQYF; CDR3 DNA: TGTGCCAGCTCCGGGGACAGGGCCGAGCAGTACTTC
V gene: TRBV5-1; clone size: few; D gene: NA; J gene: TRBJ2-1; CDR3 protein: CASSLHREGNKLF; CDR3 DNA: TGCGCCAGCAGCTTGCACAGGGAAGGGAATAAGCTCTTC
V gene: TRBV23-1; clone size: NA; D gene: TRBD1; J gene: TRBJ1-3; CDR3 protein: CASSQNAITGGCLSGNTIYF; CDR3 DNA: TGCGCCAGCAGTCAAAATGCCATAACAGGGGGCTGTCTCTCTGGAAACACCATATATTTT
V gene: TRBV2; clone size: NA; D gene: TRBD2; J gene: TRBJ2-3; CDR3 protein: CASSAFRGGKLSTDTQYF; CDR3 DNA: TGTGCCAGCAGTGCCTTCCGCGGGGGAAAACTAAGCACAGATACGCAGTATTTT
V gene: TRBV2; clone size: NA; D gene: TRBD1; J gene: TRBJ1-3; CDR3 protein: CASRRIQGANGNTIYF; CDR3 DNA: TGTGCCAGCAGGAGAATACAGGGGGCAAATGGAAACACCATATATTTT
V gene: TRBV18; clone size: NA; D gene: TRBD1; J gene: TRBJ1-3; CDR3 protein: CASSRGRQGVTDSGNTIYF; CDR3 DNA: TGTGCCAGCTCACGGGGGCGACAGGGGGTCACCGACTCTGGAAACACCATATATTTT
V gene: TRBV29-1; clone size: NA; D gene: TRBD1; J gene: TRBJ2-2; CDR3 protein: CSVGGEGELFF; CDR3 DNA: TGCAGCGTAGGGGGCGAGGGGGAGCTGTTTTTT
V gene: TRBV12-3/TRBV12-4; clone size: NA; D gene: NA; J gene: TRBJ2-4; CDR3 protein: CASSFRGNIQYF; CDR3 DNA: TGTGCCAGCAGTTTTAGAGGGAACATTCAGTACTTC
V gene: TRBV11-2; clone size: NA; D gene: NA; J gene: TRBJ1-2; CDR3 protein: CASSLNPGSGGYTF; CDR3 DNA: TGTGCCAGCAGCTTAAACCCAGGGTCGGGTGGCTACACCTTC
V gene: TRBV6-5; clone size: NA; D gene: NA; J gene: TRBJ2-7; CDR3 protein: CASTAAGKNYEQYF; CDR3 DNA: TGTGCCAGCACGGCGGCAGGGAAAAACTACGAGCAGTACTTC
V gene: TRBV6-5; clone size: NA; D gene: TRBD1; J gene: TRBJ1-2; CDR3 protein: CAIRDSLDGYTF; CDR3 DNA: TGTGCCATCCGGGACAGTCTAGATGGCTACACCTTC
V gene: TRBV2; clone size: NA; D gene: NA; J gene: TRBJ2-7; CDR3 protein: CASSEWASLSSYEQYF; CDR3 DNA: TGTGCCAGCAGTGAATGGGCTAGCCTGAGCTCCTACGAGCAGTACTTC
V gene: TRBV3-1/TRBV3-2; clone size: NA; D gene: NA; J gene: TRBJ2-7; CDR3 protein: CASSQLTGSYEQYF; CDR3 DNA: TGTGCCAGCAGCCAGCTCACAGGGAGCTACGAGCAGTACTTC
V gene: TRBV7-2; clone size: NA; D gene: NA; J gene: TRBJ1-1; CDR3 protein: CASSPTKTTEAFF; CDR3 DNA: TGTGCCAGCAGCCCGACCAAGACAACTGAAGCTTTCTTT
V gene: TRBV4-1; clone size: NA; D gene: TRBD2; J gene: TRBJ2-2; CDR3 protein: CASSHGRGGRSGELFF; CDR3 DNA: TGCGCCAGCAGCCACGGGCGGGGGGGCAGGTCCGGGGAGCTGTTTTTT
V gene: TRBV4-2; clone size: NA; D gene: NA; J gene: TRBJ2-7; CDR3 protein: CASSPEYYEQYF; CDR3 DNA: TGTGCCAGCAGCCCTGAGTACTACGAGCAGTACTTC
V gene: TRBV5-6; clone size: once; D gene: TRBD2; J gene: TRBJ2-5; CDR3 protein: CASSPSIAGGRTQYF; CDR3 DNA: TGTGCCAGCAGCCCTTCCATAGCGGGGGGAAGGACCCAGTACTTC
V gene: TRBV11-1; clone size: NA; D gene: TRBD1; J gene: TRBJ2-3; CDR3 protein: CASSSHQGGWTDTQYF; CDR3 DNA: TGTGCCAGCAGCTCCCACCAAGGGGGCTGGACAGATACGCAGTATTTT
V gene: TRBV5-4; clone size: once; D gene: TRBD1; J gene: TRBJ1-2; CDR3 protein: CASSPDRGSGYGYTF; CDR3 DNA: TGTGCCAGCAGCCCGGACAGGGGTAGTGGGTATGGCTACACCTTC
V gene: TRBV10-3; clone size: NA; D gene: TRBD2; J gene: TRBJ2-1; CDR3 protein: CATGPGLAVSNEQFF; CDR3 DNA: TGTGCCACGGGACCGGGACTAGCGGTTTCTAATGAGCAGTTCTTC
V gene: TRBV5-1; clone size: NA; D gene: NA; J gene: TRBJ1-2; CDR3 protein: CASSLEPGANYGYTF; CDR3 DNA: TGCGCCAGCAGCTTGGAGCCTGGAGCTAACTATGGCTACACCTTC
V gene: TRBV20-1; clone size: NA; D gene: NA; J gene: TRBJ2-7; CDR3 protein: CSASSGVHEQYF; CDR3 DNA: TGCAGTGCTAGTTCAGGGGTTCACGAGCAGTACTTC
V gene: TRBV12-3/TRBV12-4; clone size: NA; D gene: NA; J gene: TRBJ1-2; CDR3 protein: CAITPTSNYGYTF; CDR3 DNA: TGTGCCATTACCCCCACTAGTAACTATGGCTACACCTTC
V gene: TRBV6-6; clone size: few; D gene: TRBD1; J gene: TRBJ1-2; CDR3 protein: CATTGQGTNYGYTF; CDR3 DNA: TGTGCCACCACCGGACAGGGCACTAACTATGGCTACACCTTC
V gene: TRBV5-3; clone size: NA; D gene: NA; J gene: TRBJ2-7; CDR3 protein: CARRSLPQGTYEQYF; CDR3 DNA: TGTGCCAGAAGGTCCCTGCCCCAGGGCACCTACGAGCAGTACTTC
V gene: TRBV6-5; clone size: once; D gene: TRBD1; J gene: TRBJ1-2; CDR3 protein: CASRLQGANYGYTF; CDR3 DNA: TGTGCCAGCAGACTACAGGGGGCGAACTATGGCTACACCTTC
V gene: TRBV4-2; clone size: NA; D gene: NA; J gene: TRBJ2-7; CDR3 protein: CASSQDKGNGLGSYEQYF; CDR3 DNA: TGTGCCAGCAGCCAAGATAAGGGGAACGGTCTAGGATCCTACGAGCAGTACTTC
V gene: TRBV19; clone size: NA; D gene: TRBD1; J gene: TRBJ1-4; CDR3 protein: CASSGDRGGEKLFF; CDR3 DNA: TGTGCCAGTAGCGGGGACAGGGGAGGTGAAAAACTGTTTTTT
V gene: TRBV9; clone size: NA; D gene: NA; J gene: TRBJ2-7; CDR3 protein: CASSPDAASRHEQYF; CDR3 DNA: TGTGCCAGCAGCCCAGATGCGGCCAGTAGGCACGAGCAGTACTTC
V gene: TRBV5-6; clone size: NA; D gene: NA; J gene: TRBJ1-2; CDR3 protein: CASSWRFPGNGYTF; CDR3 DNA: TGTGCCAGCAGCTGGCGTTTCCCGGGTAATGGCTACACCTTC
V gene: TRBV6-6; clone size: NA; D gene: NA; J gene: TRBJ1-2; CDR3 protein: CASSYSVGEIYGYTF; CDR3 DNA: TGTGCCAGCAGTTATTCGGTCGGGGAAATCTATGGCTACACCTTC
V gene: TRBV6-6; clone size: once; D gene: NA; J gene: TRBJ1-4; CDR3 protein: CASSYPRNNEKLFF; CDR3 DNA: TGTGCCAGCAGTTACCCGAGAAATAATGAAAAACTGTTTTTT
V gene: TRBV30; clone size: NA; D gene: NA; J gene: TRBJ2-3; CDR3 protein: CAWSVKLSTDTQYF; CDR3 DNA: TGTGCCTGGAGTGTAAAACTCAGCACAGATACGCAGTATTTT
V gene: TRBV9; clone size: NA; D gene: NA; J gene: TRBJ1-3; CDR3 protein: CASSVDIVPGNTIYF; CDR3 DNA: TGTGCCAGCAGCGTAGATATCGTCCCTGGAAACACCATATATTTT